These 18 T cell receptor beta chains were sequenced from one sample in a study of STAT5B mutations in CD4+ large granular lymphocyte leukemia. Assay used: immunoSEQ multiplex PCR; TCRdb lists only in-frame clones, some missing. The sample has approximately 4,500 clones, under 85% seen once. Sequences were obtained from PBMCs. These receptors were obtained from a man between 65 and 85 years old with CD4+ T-cell large granular lymphocyte leukemia.

The gene calls are TRBV19 and TRBJ1-1, with D possibly being TRBD1 (5 bases). Germline V lookup: CDR1 LNHDA, CDR2 SQIVND (reference sequence). The CDR3 has 13 residues. The V gene lost 5 bases and the J gene lost 1 base, with 8 bases spanning the gap. CDR3 protein: CASSGRANTEAFF. The CDR3 nucleotides read TGTGCCAGTAGTGGCAGGGCGAACACTGAAGCTTTCTTT.

This clone showed up just once. V is TRBV27 and J is TRBJ1-1, with a possible D match to TRBD1 (5 bases). V was clipped by 5 bases and J by 6 bases, with 16 bases between them. Germline V gene sequence: CDR1 MNHEY, CDR2 SMNVEV (reference sequence). The length of the CDR3 is 14 residues. The CDR3 protein is CASSLGFRGAEAFF. The CDR3 DNA sequence: TGTGCCAGCAGTCTGGGTTTTAGGGGCGCTGAAGCTTTCTTT.

The chain carries TRBV9 and TRBJ2-7; 12 nucleotides agree with TRBD1. J was trimmed by 6 bases and V by 4 bases; bases with no gene match: 11. Per the germline V gene, CDR1 is SGDLS and CDR2 is YYNGEE. The CDR3 loop spans 16 amino acids. CDR3 in amino acids: CASSTNRDRGRSEQYF. DNA for the CDR3: TGTGCCAGCAGCACCAACCGGGACAGGGGGCGAAGCGAGCAGTACTTC.

The rearrangement joins TRBV6-1 to TRBJ1-6, with TRBD1 identical over 11 bases. The V gene's germline CDR1 is MNHNS and CDR2 SASEGT. With V trimmed by 1 base and J by 9 bases, 5 bases remained unmatched. This CDR3 is built from 16 residues. CDR3 sequence: CASSEDSGTGGSPLHF. The DNA of the CDR3 is TGTGCCAGCAGTGAAGACAGTGGGACAGGGGGTTCACCCCTCCACTTT.

The chain couples TRBV6-5 to TRBJ2-7; TRBD1 aligns across 9 bases. The germline gives CDR1 MNHEY, CDR2 SVGAGI. The CDR3 is 15 residues long. The V gene end was trimmed by 8 bases and the J gene end by 3 bases; junction bases not matched to a gene: 11. The CDR3 bases are TGTGCCAGCCGTTTGGGCGGGACAGGGAGCTACGAGCAGTACTTC. This codes for CASRLGGTGSYEQYF.

This clone was detected a few times. Other DNA variants within this sample encode the same CDR3. The chain joins TRBV29-1 to TRBJ1-1; no clear D. V was trimmed by 5 bases and J by 5 bases, leaving 9 bases between them. The CDR3 contains 11 residues. Germline CDR1 and CDR2: SQVTM and ANQGSEA. This CDR3 reads CSVHLGTEAFF. The CDR3 DNA sequence: TGCAGCGTTCACCTGGGGACTGAAGCTTTCTTT. The complete variable domain, with remaining parts taken from reference TRBV29-1 and TRBJ1-1, reads SAVISQKPSRDICQRGTSLTIQCQVDSQVTMMFWYRQQPGQSLTLIATANQGSEATYESGFVIDKFPISRPNLTFSTLTVSNMSPEDSSIYLCSVHLGTEAFFGQGTRLTVV.

The V call is TRBV6-6, the J call TRBJ1-1, with a weak D call TRBD1 (5 bases). This CDR3 spans 15 amino acids. In germline, CDR1 is MNHNY, CDR2 SVGAGI (reference sequence). V was cut by 6 bases and J by 1 base, with 15 bases left in between. The CDR3, as DNA: TGTGCCAGCAGGGGAGGGGTCCGAGGGAACACTGAAGCTTTCTTT. Protein: CASRGGVRGNTEAFF.

CDR3 in amino acids: CASTPPRLYEQYF. In DNA, the CDR3 is TGTGCCAGCACCCCGCCCAGGTTATACGAGCAGTACTTC. The chain has TRBV2 and TRBJ2-7; unclear D gene. The V end was cut by 7 bases, the J end by 4 bases, with 14 bases between. The CDR3 extends over 13 amino acids. Germline loops: CDR1 SNHLY, CDR2 FYNNEI. The entire variable domain, with the rest obtained from reference TRBV2 and TRBJ2-7, is as follows: EPEVTQTPSHQVTQMGQEVILRCVPISNHLYFYWYRQILGQKVEFLVSFYNNEISEKSEIFDDQFSVERPDGSNFTLKIRSTKLEDSAMYFCASTPPRLYEQYFGPGTRLTVT.

This sequence joins TRBV9 and TRBJ1-1, with D tentatively TRBD1 (6 bases). Germline lookup yields CDR1 SGDLS and CDR2 YYNGEE. V was clipped by 0 bases and J by 3 bases, with 18 bases between them. This CDR3 region has 17 residues. The CDR3 loop is CASSVVGGRGFDTEAFF. Here the CDR3 DNA reads TGTGCCAGCAGCGTAGTGGGGGGGCGAGGGTTTGACACTGAAGCTTTCTTT.

In DNA form, the CDR3 reads TGTGCCAGCAGCCTGGGGACTGAAGCTTTCTTT. This sequence encodes CASSLGTEAFF. J is TRBJ1-1 and V is TRBV7-6; D not certain. Germline CDR1 and CDR2: SGHVS and FNYEAQ. There are 11 residues in the CDR3. The germline V and J ends were trimmed by 5 bases and 5 bases, with 6 bases remaining between them.

V is TRBV29-1 and J is TRBJ2-3; no reliable D call. V lost 3 bases, J lost 2 bases, and 9 bases lay in between. Germline-derived CDR1 and CDR2 are SQVTM and ANQGSEA. This CDR3 contains 13 residues. Here the CDR3 reads CSVDDGNTDTQYF. The CDR3 nucleotides read TGCAGCGTTGATGACGGAAACACAGATACGCAGTATTTT.

CDR3 residues: CASSTPYREVYEQYF. The DNA of the CDR3 is TGTGCCAGCAGTACCCCCTACAGGGAAGTCTACGAGCAGTACTTC. The rearrangement uses TRBV27 and TRBJ2-7; a possible D gene is TRBD1 (6 bases). From germline, CDR1 is MNHEY and CDR2 SMNVEV (reference sequence). V lost 5 bases and J 3 bases, leaving 17 bases between the germline ends. The CDR3 has 15 residues.

This clone was detected only a few times. The chain joins TRBV23-1 to TRBJ2-7; D ambiguous. TRBV23-1 is sorted into the ORF group, with uncertain function. Trimming shortened V by 4 bases and J by 5 bases, and 15 bases separated the two germline ends. The CDR3 is 14 residues long. This chain's CDR3 is CASSPPARRHEQYF. The CDR3 DNA reads as TGCGCCAGCAGTCCTCCGGCCAGGCGGCACGAGCAGTACTTC.

The rearrangement links TRBV5-4 to TRBJ1-4, with unresolved D. Germline V gene data show CDR1 as SGHNT and CDR2 as YYREEE (reference sequence). This CDR3 contains 11 residues. V dropped 2 bases and J dropped 8 bases, with 4 bases sitting between them. The CDR3 DNA sequence: TGTGCCAGCAGCTTAGGGGAAAAACTGTTTTTT. It encodes CASSLGEKLFF.

This clone has a single count. The chain is built from TRBV11-2 and TRBJ1-2; D not resolved. V shed 1 base and J shed 10 bases, with 10 bases lying between them. Germline CDR1 reads SGHAT; CDR2 reads FQNNGV. This CDR3 is built from 12 residues. The CDR3 DNA is TGTGCCAGCAGCTTAGGGCGGCAGGACTACACCTTC. It specifies CASSLGRQDYTF.

This sequence joins TRBV7-6 and TRBJ1-1; the D is unclear. CDR3 length equals 13 residues. CDR1 SGHVS and CDR2 FNYEAQ come from the germline V gene. The V end was cut by 5 bases, the J end by 3 bases, with 10 bases between. The CDR3 DNA reads as TGTGCCAGCAGCAGGTCGGAGGACACTGAAGCTTTCTTT. The encoded protein is CASSRSEDTEAFF.

V usage is TRBV6-5 and J usage is TRBJ2-7; D perhaps matches TRBD2 (6 bases). This CDR3 is 12 amino acids long. The V gene's germline CDR1 is MNHEY and CDR2 SVGAGI. The V end lost 2 bases, the J end lost 6 bases, and 8 bases lay between the germline ends. CDR3 amino acids: CASSYLGGEQYF. The CDR3 region has the DNA TGTGCCAGCAGTTACCTCGGGGGCGAGCAGTACTTC.

CDR3 protein: CASSYGADYGYTF. The CDR3 nucleotides read TGTGCCAGCAGTTACGGAGCGGACTATGGCTACACCTTC. The chain couples TRBV6-5 to TRBJ1-2, with unresolved D. Germline V CDR1 and CDR2: MNHEY, SVGAGI. V lost 2 bases and J lost 3, with 7 bases in between. The CDR3 runs 13 residues.